The TCR beta chain described here comes from a study of CD8 T cells in Susac syndrome. The multiple sclerosis controls, all treatment-naive patients, had relapsing-remitting disease that was stable or active. Random hexamers were used to reverse transcribe an amount of roughly 0.5 to 1 ug RNA. TCRdb processed the immunoSEQ multiplex PCR reads anew with MiXCR; each CDR3 protein has one entry. The sample holds a few hundred thousand distinct CDR3 sequences, roughly 85% seen once. Germline CDR1 reads MGHDK; CDR2 reads SYGVNS. Trimming cost V 2 bases and J 9 bases, with 26 bases left between them. There are 18 residues in the CDR3.

This chain links TRBV25-1 with TRBJ2-1; possible D gene TRBD2, 5 bases. This TCR was recovered from a human donor with multiple sclerosis. Material for sequencing was CD8+ T cells from PBMCs. Here the CDR3 DNA reads TGTGCCAGCAGTGAAAAACGGCTTAGAGGACGGGGAAACGCTGAGCAGTTCTTC. It is translated as CASSEKRLRGRGNAEQFF.